Detailed here is one T cell receptor (beta chain). Per germline, CDR1 LGHNA and CDR2 YSLEER. The ends lost 0 bases at V and 2 bases at J; junction bases unmatched: 1. The CDR3 is 15 amino acids. The sample is drawn from a study of cytomegalovirus exposure and HLA in healthy donors. Data came from immunoSEQ multiplex PCR; TCRdb stores just in-frame clones and leaves some out. The data hold about 74,000 clones, with around 94% observed a single time. The chain is built from TRBV4-3 and TRBJ1-2, with 9 bases lining up with TRBD1. This receptor was obtained from a woman under 30 in good health and CMV-seropositive. Sequencing was performed on PBMCs. CDR3: CASSQEGQGNYGYTF. Here the CDR3 DNA reads TGCGCCAGCAGCCAAGAGGGACAGGGCAACTATGGCTACACCTTC.